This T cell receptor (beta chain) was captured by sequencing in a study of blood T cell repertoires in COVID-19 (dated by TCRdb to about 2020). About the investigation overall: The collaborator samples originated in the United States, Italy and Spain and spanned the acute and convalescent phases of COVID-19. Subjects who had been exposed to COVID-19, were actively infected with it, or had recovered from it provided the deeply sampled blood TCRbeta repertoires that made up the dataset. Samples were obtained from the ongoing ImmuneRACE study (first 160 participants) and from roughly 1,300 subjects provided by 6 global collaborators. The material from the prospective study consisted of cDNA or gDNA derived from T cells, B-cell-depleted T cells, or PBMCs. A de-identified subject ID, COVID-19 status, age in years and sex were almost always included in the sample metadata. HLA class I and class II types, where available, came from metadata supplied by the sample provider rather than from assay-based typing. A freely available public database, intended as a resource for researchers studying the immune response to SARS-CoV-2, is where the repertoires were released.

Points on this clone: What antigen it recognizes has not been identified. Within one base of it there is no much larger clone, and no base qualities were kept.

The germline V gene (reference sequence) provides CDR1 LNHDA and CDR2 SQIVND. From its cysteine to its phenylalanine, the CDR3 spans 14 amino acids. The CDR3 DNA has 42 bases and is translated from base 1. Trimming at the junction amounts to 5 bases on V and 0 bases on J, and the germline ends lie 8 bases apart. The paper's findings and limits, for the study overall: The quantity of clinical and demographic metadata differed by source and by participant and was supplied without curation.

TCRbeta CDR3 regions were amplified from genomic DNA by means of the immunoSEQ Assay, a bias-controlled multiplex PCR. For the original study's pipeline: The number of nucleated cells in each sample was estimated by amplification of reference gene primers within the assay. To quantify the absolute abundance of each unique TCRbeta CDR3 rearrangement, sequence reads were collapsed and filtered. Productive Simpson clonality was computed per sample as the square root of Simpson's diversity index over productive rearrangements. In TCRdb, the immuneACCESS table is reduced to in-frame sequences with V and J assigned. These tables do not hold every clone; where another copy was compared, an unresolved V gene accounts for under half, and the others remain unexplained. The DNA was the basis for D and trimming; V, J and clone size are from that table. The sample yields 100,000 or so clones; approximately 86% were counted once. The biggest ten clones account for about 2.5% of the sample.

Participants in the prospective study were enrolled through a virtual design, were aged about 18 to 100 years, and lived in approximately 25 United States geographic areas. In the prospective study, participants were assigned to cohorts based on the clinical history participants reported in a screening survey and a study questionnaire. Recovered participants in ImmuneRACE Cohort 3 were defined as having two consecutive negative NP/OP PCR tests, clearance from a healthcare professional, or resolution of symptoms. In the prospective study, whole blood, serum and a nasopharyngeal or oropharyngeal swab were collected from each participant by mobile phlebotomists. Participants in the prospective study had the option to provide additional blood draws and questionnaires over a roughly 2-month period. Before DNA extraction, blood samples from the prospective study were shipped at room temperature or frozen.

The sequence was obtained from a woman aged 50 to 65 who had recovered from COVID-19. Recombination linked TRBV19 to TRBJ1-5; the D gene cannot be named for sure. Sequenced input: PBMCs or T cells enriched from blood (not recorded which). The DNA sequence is TGTGCCAGTAGTTTACAGTCTAGCAATCAGCCCCAGCATTTT. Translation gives CASSLQSSNQPQHF.